This entry describes one TCR beta chain. What it binds is not known. The sample belongs to a study of blood T cells in healthy people across ages. The CDR3 consists of 16 residues. Per the germline V gene, CDR1 is MGHRA and CDR2 is YSYEKL. Deletions cut 3 bases from V and 2 bases from J, with 16 bases between. Whole-study findings and limits: A roughly linear age-dependent decrease characterized TCR beta diversity per million T cells.

Using a J-beta primer mix together with a sample-barcoded 5' primer, a second PCR was run for about 7 to 12 cycles. TCRdb used MiXCR to reprocess the 5' RACE reads, holding one entry per CDR3 protein. The table includes almost 1 million distinct CDR3 sequences, roughly half detected once. The chain is built from TRBV4-1 and TRBJ1-2, with a weak D call TRBD1 (6 bases). The sample taken for sequencing was blood. This receptor was obtained from a woman aged 55-70 years in good health. CDR3 protein: CASSHPPTGMNYGYTF. The CDR3 coding sequence is TGCGCCAGCAGCCACCCCCCGACAGGAATGAACTATGGCTACACCTTC.